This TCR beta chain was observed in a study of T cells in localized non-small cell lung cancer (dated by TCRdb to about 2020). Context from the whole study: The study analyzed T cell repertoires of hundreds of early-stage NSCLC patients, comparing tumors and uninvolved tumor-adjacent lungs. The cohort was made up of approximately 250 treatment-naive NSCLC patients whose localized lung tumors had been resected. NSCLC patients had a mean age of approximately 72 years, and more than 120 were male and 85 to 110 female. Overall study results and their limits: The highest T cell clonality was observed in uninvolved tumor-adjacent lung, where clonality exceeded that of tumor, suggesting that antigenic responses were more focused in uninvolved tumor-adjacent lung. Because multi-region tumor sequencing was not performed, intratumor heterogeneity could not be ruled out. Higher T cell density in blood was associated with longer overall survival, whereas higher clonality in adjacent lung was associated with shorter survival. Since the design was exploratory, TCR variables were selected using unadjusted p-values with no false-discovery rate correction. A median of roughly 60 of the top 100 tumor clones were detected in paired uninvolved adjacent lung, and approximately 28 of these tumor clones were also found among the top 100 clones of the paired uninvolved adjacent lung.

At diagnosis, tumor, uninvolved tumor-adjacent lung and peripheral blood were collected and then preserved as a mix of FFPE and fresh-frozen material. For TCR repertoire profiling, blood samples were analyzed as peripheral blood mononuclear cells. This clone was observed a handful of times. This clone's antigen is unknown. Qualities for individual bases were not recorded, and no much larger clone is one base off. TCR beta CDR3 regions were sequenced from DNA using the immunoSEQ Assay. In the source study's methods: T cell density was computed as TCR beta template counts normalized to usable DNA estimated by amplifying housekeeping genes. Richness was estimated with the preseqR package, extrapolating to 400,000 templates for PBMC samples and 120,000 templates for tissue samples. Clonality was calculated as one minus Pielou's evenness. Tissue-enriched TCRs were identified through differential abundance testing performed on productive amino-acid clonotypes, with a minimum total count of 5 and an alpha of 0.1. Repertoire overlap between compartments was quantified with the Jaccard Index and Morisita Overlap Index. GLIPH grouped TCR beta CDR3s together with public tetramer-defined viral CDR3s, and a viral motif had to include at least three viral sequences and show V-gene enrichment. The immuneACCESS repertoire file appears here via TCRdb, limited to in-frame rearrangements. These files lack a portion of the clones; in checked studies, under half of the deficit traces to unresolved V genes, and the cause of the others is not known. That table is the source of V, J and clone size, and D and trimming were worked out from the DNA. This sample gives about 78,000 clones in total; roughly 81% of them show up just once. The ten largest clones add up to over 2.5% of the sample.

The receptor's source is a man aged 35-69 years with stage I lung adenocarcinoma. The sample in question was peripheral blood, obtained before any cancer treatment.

The CDR3 region has the sequence CASRLRGLDTQYF. The DNA is as follows: TGTGCCAGCCGTCTCCGGGGGTTGGATACGCAGTATTTT. Rearrangement joined TRBV6-1 to TRBJ2-3, with TRBD2 perhaps the D gene, on 6 matching bases. The CDR3 runs 13 residues from the cysteine to the phenylalanine. The sequence is cut down to CDR3 DNA, 39 bases in frame from base 1. A distance of 15 bases separates the germline ends of V and J, which lose 8 bases and 6 bases respectively. The germline V gene provides CDR1 MNHNS and CDR2 SASEGT.